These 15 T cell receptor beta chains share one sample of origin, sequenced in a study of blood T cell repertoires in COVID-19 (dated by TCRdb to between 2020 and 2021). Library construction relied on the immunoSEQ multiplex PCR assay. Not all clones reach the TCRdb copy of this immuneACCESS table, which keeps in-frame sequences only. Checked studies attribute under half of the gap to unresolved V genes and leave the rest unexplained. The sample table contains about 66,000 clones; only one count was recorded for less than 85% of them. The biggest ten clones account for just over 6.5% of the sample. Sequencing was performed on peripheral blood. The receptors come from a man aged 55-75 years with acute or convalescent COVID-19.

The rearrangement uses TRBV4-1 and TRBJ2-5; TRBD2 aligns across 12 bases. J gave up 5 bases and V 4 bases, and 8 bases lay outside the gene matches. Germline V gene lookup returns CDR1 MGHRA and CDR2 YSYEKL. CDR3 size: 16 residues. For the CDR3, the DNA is TGCGCCAGCAGCCCAGCTAGCGGGGGGGGTTCTGAGACCCAGTACTTC. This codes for CASSPASGGGSETQYF.

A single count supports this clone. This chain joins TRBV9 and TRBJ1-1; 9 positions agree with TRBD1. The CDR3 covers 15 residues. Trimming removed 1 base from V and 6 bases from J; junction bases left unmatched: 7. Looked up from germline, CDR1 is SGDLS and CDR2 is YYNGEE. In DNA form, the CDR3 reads TGTGCCAGCAGCGTATGGGGGACAGGGTCGGCTGAAGCTTTCTTT. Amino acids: CASSVWGTGSAEAFF.

In DNA form, the CDR3 reads TGTGCCAGCAGTTTGCGGATACCCGGGACAGGGGGTGGCTATGGCTACACCTTC. The encoded protein is CASSLRIPGTGGGYGYTF. This chain joins TRBV27 and TRBJ1-2; 11 bases are shared with TRBD1. The germline V gene encodes CDR1 MNHEY and CDR2 SMNVEV (reference sequence). CDR3 length: 18 amino acids. V trimming: 3 bases; J trimming: 4 bases; junction bases outside the gene matches: 13.

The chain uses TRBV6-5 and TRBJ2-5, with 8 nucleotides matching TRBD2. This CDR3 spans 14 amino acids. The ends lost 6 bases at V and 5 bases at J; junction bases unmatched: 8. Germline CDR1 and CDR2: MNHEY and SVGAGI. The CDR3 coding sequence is TGTGCCAGCAGGTCCAGCGGGGGTGGTGAGACCCAGTACTTC. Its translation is CASRSSGGGETQYF.

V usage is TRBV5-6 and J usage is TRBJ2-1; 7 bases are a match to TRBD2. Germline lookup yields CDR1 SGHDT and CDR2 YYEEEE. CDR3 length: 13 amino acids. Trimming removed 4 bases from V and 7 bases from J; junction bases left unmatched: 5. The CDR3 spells CASSPGLVNEQFF. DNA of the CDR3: TGTGCCAGCAGCCCCGGACTAGTAAATGAGCAGTTCTTC.

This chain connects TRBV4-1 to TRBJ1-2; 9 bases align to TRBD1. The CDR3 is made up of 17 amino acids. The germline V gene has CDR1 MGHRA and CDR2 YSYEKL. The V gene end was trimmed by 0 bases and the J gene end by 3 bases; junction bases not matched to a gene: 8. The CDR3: CASSQEPKQGAYYGYTF. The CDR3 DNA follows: TGCGCCAGCAGCCAAGAACCGAAACAGGGGGCGTACTATGGCTACACCTTC.

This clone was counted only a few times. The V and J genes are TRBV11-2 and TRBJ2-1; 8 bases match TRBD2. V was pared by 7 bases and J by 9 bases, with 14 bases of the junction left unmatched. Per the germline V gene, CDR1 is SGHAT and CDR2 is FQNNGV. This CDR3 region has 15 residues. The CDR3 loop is CASTLRAGGMGEQFF. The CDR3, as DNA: TGTGCCAGCACCCTTCGGGCGGGGGGCATGGGTGAGCAGTTCTTC.

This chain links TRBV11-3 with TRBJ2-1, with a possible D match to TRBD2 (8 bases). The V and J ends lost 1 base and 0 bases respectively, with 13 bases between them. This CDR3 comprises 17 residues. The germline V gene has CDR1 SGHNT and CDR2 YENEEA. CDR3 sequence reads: CASSLVTGTSSYNEQFF. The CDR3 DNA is TGTGCCAGCAGCTTAGTGACAGGGACTAGCTCCTACAATGAGCAGTTCTTC.

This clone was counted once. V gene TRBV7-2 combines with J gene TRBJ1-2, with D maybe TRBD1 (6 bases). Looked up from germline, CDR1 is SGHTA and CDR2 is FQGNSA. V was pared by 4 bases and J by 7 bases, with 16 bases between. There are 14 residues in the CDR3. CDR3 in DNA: TGTGCCAGCAGCTCAACGGGGGGGGCGCTTGGCTACACCTTC. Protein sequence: CASSSTGGALGYTF.

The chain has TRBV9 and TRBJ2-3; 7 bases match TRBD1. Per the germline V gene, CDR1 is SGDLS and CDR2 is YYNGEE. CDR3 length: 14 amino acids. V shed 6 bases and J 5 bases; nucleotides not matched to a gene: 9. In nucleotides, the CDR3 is TGTGCCAGCACCAGACAGGGTGATTTAGATACGCAGTATTTT. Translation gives CASTRQGDLDTQYF.

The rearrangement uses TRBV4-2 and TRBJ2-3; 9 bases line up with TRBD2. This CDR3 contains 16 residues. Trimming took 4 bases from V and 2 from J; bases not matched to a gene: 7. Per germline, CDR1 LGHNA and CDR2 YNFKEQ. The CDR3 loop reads CASSPPGLAYTDTQYF. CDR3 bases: TGTGCCAGCAGCCCGCCCGGACTAGCGTACACAGATACGCAGTATTTT.

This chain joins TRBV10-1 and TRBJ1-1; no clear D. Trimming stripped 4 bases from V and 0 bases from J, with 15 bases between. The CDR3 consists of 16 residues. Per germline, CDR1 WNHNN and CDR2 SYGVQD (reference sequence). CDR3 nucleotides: TGCGCCAGCAGTGCTCGGCGCGGCGGATTGAACACTGAAGCTTTCTTT. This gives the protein CASSARRGGLNTEAFF.

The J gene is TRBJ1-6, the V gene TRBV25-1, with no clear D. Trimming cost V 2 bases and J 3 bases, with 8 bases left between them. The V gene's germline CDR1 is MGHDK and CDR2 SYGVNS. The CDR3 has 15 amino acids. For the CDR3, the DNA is TGTGCCAGCAGTGAAATGGGGAGCTATAATTCACCCCTCCACTTT. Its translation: CASSEMGSYNSPLHF.

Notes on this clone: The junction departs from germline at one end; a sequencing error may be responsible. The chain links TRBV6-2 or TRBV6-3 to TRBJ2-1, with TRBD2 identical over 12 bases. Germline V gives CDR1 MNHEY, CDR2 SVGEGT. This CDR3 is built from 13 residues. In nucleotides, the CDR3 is TGTGCCAGCAGTTACGGGGCTAGCGGGGGGGTGGTCTTC. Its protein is CASSYGASGGVVF.

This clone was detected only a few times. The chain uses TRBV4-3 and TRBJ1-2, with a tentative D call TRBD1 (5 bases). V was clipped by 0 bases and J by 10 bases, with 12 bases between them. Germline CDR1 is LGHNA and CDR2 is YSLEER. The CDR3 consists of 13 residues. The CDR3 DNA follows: TGCGCCAGCAGCCAAGATGTAAGACAGATCTACACCTTC. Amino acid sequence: CASSQDVRQIYTF.